These T cell receptor beta chains were read from a single sample in a study of control samples from healthy donors and cancer patients. Using immunoSEQ multiplex PCR, the repertoire was profiled, and TCRdb retains in-frame clones only, with some absent. The data contain a few hundred thousand clones, roughly 90% of them singletons. Sequencing used PBMCs. Source of these receptors: a man aged 40-49 years with head and neck cancer. CDR3s include the opening cysteine and the closing phenylalanine or tryptophan. A D gene is named only where the DNA matches it firmly. Size tells how often a clone was seen (once, few, many) or the class of an expanded clone, and some rows leave it out.

clone size | J gene | V gene | D gene | CDR3 DNA | CDR3 protein
NA | TRBJ1-3 | TRBV28 | TRBD1 | TGTGCCAGCAGGACCAGACAGGGCTTAGCAAACACCATATATTTT | CASRTRQGLANTIYF
NA | TRBJ1-3 | TRBV4-3 | NA | TGCGCCAGCAGCCAAGCCCCCGGTTACAGAGCCTCTGGAAACACCATATATTTT | CASSQAPGYRASGNTIYF
NA | TRBJ1-5 | TRBV2 | NA | TGTGCCAGCAGTGACGCCAGCCGGAACCAGCCCCAGCATTTT | CASSDASRNQPQHF
NA | TRBJ1-1 | TRBV29-1 | TRBD1 | TGCAGCGGATCACTAGGACAGGGGGTAACGAACACTGAAGCTTTCTTT | CSGSLGQGVTNTEAFF
NA | TRBJ2-1 | TRBV10-1 | TRBD2 | TGCGCCAGCAGTGGCCCTAGCGGGGGCAGCTCCTACAATGAGCAGTTCTTC | CASSGPSGGSSYNEQFF
NA | TRBJ2-2 | TRBV30 | TRBD2 | TGTGCCTGGAGGACTAGCGGGAGGGTAAACACCGGGGAGCTGTTTTTT | CAWRTSGRVNTGELFF
NA | TRBJ2-7 | TRBV27 | TRBD1 | TGTGCCAGCAGTTCGGGACAGGGGGCCTACGAGCAGTACTTC | CASSSGQGAYEQYF
NA | TRBJ2-7 | TRBV7-9 | NA | TGTGCCAGCAGCGCGAGGGACCGAAGCTCCTACGAGCAGTACTTC | CASSARDRSSYEQYF
NA | TRBJ1-3 | TRBV20-1 | NA | TGCAGTGCTAGTCGGCTGGGAGACTCCAGCTCTGGAAACACCATATATTTT | CSASRLGDSSSGNTIYF
NA | TRBJ2-7 | TRBV6-2/TRBV6-3 | NA | TGTGCCAGCAGTCCCCCTTTTATAGGGGGACCCTACGAGCAGTACTTC | CASSPPFIGGPYEQYF
NA | TRBJ2-1 | TRBV15 | TRBD1 | TGTGCCACCAGCAGACCGGGACAGACCAGCAATGAGCAGTTCTTC | CATSRPGQTSNEQFF
NA | TRBJ2-1 | TRBV28 | NA | TGTGCCAGCAGTTTGTCAGGACTAATAACCAATGAGCAGTTCTTC | CASSLSGLITNEQFF
NA | TRBJ2-1 | TRBV7-6 | TRBD1 | TGTGCCAGCAGCTTAGAGCTGGCAGGGGGTTGGAACAATGAGCAGTTCTTC | CASSLELAGGWNNEQFF
NA | TRBJ1-2 | TRBV3-1/TRBV3-2 | NA | TGTGCCAGCAGCCACCGGACAGACCCCTATGGCTACACCTTC | CASSHRTDPYGYTF
NA | TRBJ2-2 | TRBV12-3/TRBV12-4 | TRBD2 | TGTGCCAGCAGTCCGCGGGAGTATGGGGAGCTGTTTTTT | CASSPREYGELFF
NA | TRBJ1-5 | TRBV2 | TRBD1 | TGTGCCAGCAGTCCTAGGACAGGGTGGCAGCCCCAGCATTTT | CASSPRTGWQPQHF
NA | TRBJ2-3 | TRBV7-9 | NA | TGTGCCAGCAGCTTAGCGGGGATAGATACGCAGTATTTT | CASSLAGIDTQYF
NA | TRBJ1-4 | TRBV7-9 | TRBD1 | TGTGCCAGCAGCGCAAGGACAGGGGTTGGAGAAAAACTGTTTTTT | CASSARTGVGEKLFF
NA | TRBJ2-1 | TRBV27 | NA | TGTGCCACCCTCGGTGGCTACAATGAGCAGTTCTTC | CATLGGYNEQFF
NA | TRBJ1-2 | TRBV25-1 | TRBD1 | TGTGCCAGCAGTGAATGGGGAGGGGGCAAGTCCTATGGCTACACCTTC | CASSEWGGGKSYGYTF
NA | TRBJ1-2 | TRBV28 | NA | TGTGCCAGCAACCTACGCCAGGACAGCAACTATGGCTACACCTTC | CASNLRQDSNYGYTF
once | TRBJ2-2 | TRBV7-9 | NA | TGTGCCAGCAGCTTAGCGCGCGGCAGTAACACCGGGGAGCTGTTTTTT | CASSLARGSNTGELFF
NA | TRBJ2-7 | TRBV6-2/TRBV6-3 | TRBD2 | TGTGCCAGCAGCGAGGTTGGGGAGGGCGAGCAGTACTTC | CASSEVGEGEQYF
once | TRBJ2-5 | TRBV29-1 | TRBD1 | TGCAGCGTTGTGTCCGGGACAGGTCAAGAGACCCAGTACTTC | CSVVSGTGQETQYF
NA | TRBJ2-1 | TRBV7-3 | TRBD2 | TGTGCCAGCAGCTTTCGAACGGGAGGACCCTACAATGAGCAGTTCTTC | CASSFRTGGPYNEQFF
NA | TRBJ2-3 | TRBV18 | NA | TGTGCCAGCTCACAGATAGCGGACCGAGGAGATACGCAGTATTTT | CASSQIADRGDTQYF
NA | TRBJ2-7 | TRBV9 | TRBD1 | TGTGCCAGCAGTACCGGGACAGGGATCCACGAGCAGTACTTC | CASSTGTGIHEQYF
NA | TRBJ2-7 | TRBV6-6 | NA | TGTGCCAGCAGTAGCCCCACCGGGACAACCTACGAGCAGTACTTC | CASSSPTGTTYEQYF
NA | TRBJ2-1 | TRBV5-1 | NA | TGCGCCAGCAGCCGTACTTTAACGGGGGATTACAATGAGCAGTTCTTC | CASSRTLTGDYNEQFF
NA | TRBJ1-1 | TRBV4-2 | NA | TGTGCCAGCAGCCAAGTGGGGGTGACAGTCACTGAAGCTTTCTTT | CASSQVGVTVTEAFF
NA | TRBJ1-5 | TRBV6-4 | TRBD1 | TGTGCCAGCAGCCTGGACAGGGACCAGCCCCAGCATTTT | CASSLDRDQPQHF
NA | TRBJ1-2 | TRBV6-5 | NA | TGTGCCAGCAGTAAGGAAGGGAACTATGGCTACACCTTC | CASSKEGNYGYTF
NA | TRBJ2-3 | TRBV6-6 | TRBD1 | TGTGCCAGCAGTTACTCGGGACAGTCCGCCCTCGATACGCAGTATTTT | CASSYSGQSALDTQYF
once | TRBJ2-5 | TRBV4-2 | TRBD2 | TGTGCCAGCAGCCAATCCGGGCTAGCGGGGGGGCGGTACCAAGAGACCCAGTACTTC | CASSQSGLAGGRYQETQYF
NA | TRBJ1-2 | TRBV27 | NA | TGTGCCAGCAGTTTAAGAGGGGGCTATGGCTACACCTTC | CASSLRGGYGYTF
NA | TRBJ2-7 | TRBV11-1 | NA | TGTGCCAGCAGAGCAGCGAGGAACTCCTACGAGCAGTACTTC | CASRAARNSYEQYF
NA | TRBJ1-5 | TRBV28 | TRBD1 | TGTGCCAGCAGGGGGGCGGGGAGGGGGCCCAATCAGCCCCAGCATTTT | CASRGAGRGPNQPQHF
once | TRBJ2-3 | TRBV19 | NA | TGTGCCAGTAGTATAGGTGGGGGAATCCGCACAGATACGCAGTATTTT | CASSIGGGIRTDTQYF
NA | TRBJ1-1 | TRBV10-3 | NA | TGTGCCACCAGTGAGTTGGGACCGCGGAACACTGAAGCTTTCTTT | CATSELGPRNTEAFF
NA | TRBJ2-5 | TRBV14 | NA | TGTGCCAGCAGCCAAGAAATGGAGACCCAGTACTTC | CASSQEMETQYF
NA | TRBJ1-4 | TRBV5-1 | NA | TGCGCCAGCAGCTTGGGGGCCCAAACCGAAGCAACTAATGAAAAACTGTTTTTT | CASSLGAQTEATNEKLFF
NA | TRBJ2-6 | TRBV5-5 | NA | TGTGCCACAGGACAGAATGAGTCTGGGGCCAACGTCCTGACTTTC | CATGQNESGANVLTF
NA | TRBJ1-2 | TRBV6-5 | NA | TGTGCCAGCAGCGTCAACAGGAAAGGGAACTATGGCTACACCTTC | CASSVNRKGNYGYTF
NA | TRBJ1-2 | TRBV30 | NA | TGTGCCTGGAGTGTGACGGAGGAGGGGGTGGGAGGCTACACCTTC | CAWSVTEEGVGGYTF
NA | TRBJ1-2 | TRBV11-2 | TRBD1 | TGTGCCAGCAGCTTAATAGAGGGGACAGGGGAGGGCTACACCTTC | CASSLIEGTGEGYTF
few | TRBJ1-5 | TRBV5-6 | TRBD1 | TGTGCCAGCAGCTCAGGCCAGGGGGGTCAGCCCCAGCATTTT | CASSSGQGGQPQHF
NA | TRBJ1-1 | TRBV9 | NA | TGTGCCTCACGGGAGTCGCAGGGGACTGAAGCTTTCTTT | CASRESQGTEAFF
NA | TRBJ2-5 | TRBV11-2 | NA | TGTGCCAGCAGCCTAGTCGGGGGGCGCAGGGGGACCCAGTACTTC | CASSLVGGRRGTQYF
NA | TRBJ1-1 | TRBV4-3 | NA | TGCGCCAGCAGCCAAGATCTCCTCGGGGGCACTGAAGCTTTCTTT | CASSQDLLGGTEAFF
NA | TRBJ2-7 | TRBV19 | TRBD1 | TGTGCCAGTAGTATAGAAGGGGACAGGGGTCATGAGCAGTACTTC | CASSIEGDRGHEQYF
NA | TRBJ2-1 | TRBV5-1 | TRBD2 | TGCGCCAGCAGCTCAGGGACTAGCGGGGGATACAATGAGCAGTTCTTC | CASSSGTSGGYNEQFF
NA | TRBJ2-7 | TRBV20-1 | NA | TGCAGTGCTAGTCAGGCTACTAGCTACTACGAGCAGTACTTC | CSASQATSYYEQYF
NA | TRBJ1-1 | TRBV6-6 | NA | TGTGCCAGCAGTTTTGGACTAACGAACACTGAAGCTTTCTTT | CASSFGLTNTEAFF